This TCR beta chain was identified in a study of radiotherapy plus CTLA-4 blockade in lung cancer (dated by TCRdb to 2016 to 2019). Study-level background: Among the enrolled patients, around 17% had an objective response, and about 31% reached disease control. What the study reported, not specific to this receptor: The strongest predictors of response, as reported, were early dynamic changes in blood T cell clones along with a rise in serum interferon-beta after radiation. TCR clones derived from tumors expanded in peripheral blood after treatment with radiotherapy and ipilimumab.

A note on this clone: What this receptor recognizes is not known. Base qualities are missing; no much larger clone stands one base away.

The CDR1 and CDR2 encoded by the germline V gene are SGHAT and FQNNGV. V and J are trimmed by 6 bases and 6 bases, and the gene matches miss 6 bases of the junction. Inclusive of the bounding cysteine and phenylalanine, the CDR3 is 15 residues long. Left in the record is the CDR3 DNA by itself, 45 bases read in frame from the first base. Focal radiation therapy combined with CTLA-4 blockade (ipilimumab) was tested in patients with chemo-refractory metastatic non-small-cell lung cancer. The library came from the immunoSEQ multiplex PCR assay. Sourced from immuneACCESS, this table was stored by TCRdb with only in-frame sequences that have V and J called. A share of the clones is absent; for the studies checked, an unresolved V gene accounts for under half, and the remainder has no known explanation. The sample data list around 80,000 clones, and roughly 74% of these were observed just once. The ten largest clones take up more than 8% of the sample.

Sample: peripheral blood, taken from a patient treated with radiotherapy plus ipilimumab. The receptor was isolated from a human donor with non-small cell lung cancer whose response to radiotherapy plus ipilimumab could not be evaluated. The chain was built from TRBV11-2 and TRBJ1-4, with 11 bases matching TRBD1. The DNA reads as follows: TGTGCCAGCAGGCGGACAGGGGGCTTTGATGAAAAACTGTTTTTT. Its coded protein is CASRRTGGFDEKLFF.